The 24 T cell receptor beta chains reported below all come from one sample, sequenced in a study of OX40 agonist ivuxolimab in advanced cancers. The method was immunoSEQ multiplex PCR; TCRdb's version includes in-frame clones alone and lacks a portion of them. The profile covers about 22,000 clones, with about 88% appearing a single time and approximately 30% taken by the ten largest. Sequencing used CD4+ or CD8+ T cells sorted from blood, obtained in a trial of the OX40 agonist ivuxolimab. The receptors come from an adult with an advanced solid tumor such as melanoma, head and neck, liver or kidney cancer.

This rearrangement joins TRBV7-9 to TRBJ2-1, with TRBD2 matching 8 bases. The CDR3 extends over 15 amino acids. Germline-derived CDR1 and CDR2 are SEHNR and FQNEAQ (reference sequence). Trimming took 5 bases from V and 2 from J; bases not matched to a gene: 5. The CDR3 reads CASSRGGSAYNEQFF. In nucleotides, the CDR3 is TGTGCCAGCAGCCGGGGGGGCAGCGCCTACAATGAGCAGTTCTTC.

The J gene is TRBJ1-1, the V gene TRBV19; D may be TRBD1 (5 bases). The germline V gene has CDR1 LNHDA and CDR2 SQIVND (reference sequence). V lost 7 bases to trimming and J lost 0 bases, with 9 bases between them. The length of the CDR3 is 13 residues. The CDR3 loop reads CASTGTVNTEAFF. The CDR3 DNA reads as TGTGCCAGTACCGGGACGGTGAACACTGAAGCTTTCTTT.

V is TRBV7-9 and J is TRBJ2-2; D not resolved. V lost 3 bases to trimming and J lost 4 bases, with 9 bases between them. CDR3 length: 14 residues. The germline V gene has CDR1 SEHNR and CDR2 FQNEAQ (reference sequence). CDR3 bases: TGTGCCAGCAGCTTTGGAGCGCCCACCGGGGAGCTGTTTTTT. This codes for CASSFGAPTGELFF.

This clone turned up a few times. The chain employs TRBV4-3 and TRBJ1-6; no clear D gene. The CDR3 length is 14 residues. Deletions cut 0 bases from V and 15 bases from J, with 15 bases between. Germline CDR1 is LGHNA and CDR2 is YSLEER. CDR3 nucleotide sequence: TGCGCCAGCAGCCAAGAGTTCAACGCTCATCTCCTCCACTTT. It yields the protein CASSQEFNAHLLHF.

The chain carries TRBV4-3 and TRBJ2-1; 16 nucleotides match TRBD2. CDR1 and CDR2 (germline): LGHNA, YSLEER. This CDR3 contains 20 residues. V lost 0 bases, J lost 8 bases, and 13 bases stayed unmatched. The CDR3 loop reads CASSQEEGLAGGLFMDEQFF. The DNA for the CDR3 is TGCGCCAGCAGCCAAGAAGAGGGACTAGCGGGAGGGCTTTTCATGGATGAGCAGTTCTTC.

CDR3 sequence (DNA): TGTGCCAGCAGCGGTTATAGCGGAAGGGGCAATGAGCAGTTCTTC. Translation gives CASSGYSGRGNEQFF. The chain couples TRBV7-8 to TRBJ2-1; TRBD2 might be the D (6 bases). This CDR3 is built from 15 residues. CDR1 is SGHVS and CDR2 is FQNEAQ in the germline V gene. V shed 5 bases and J shed 6 bases, with 17 bases lying between them.

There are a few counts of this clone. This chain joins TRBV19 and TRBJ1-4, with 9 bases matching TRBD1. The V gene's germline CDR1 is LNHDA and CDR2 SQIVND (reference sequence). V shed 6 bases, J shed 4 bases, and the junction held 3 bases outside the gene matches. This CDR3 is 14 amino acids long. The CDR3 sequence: CASRKGQGNEKLFF. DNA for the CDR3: TGTGCCAGTAGGAAGGGACAGGGTAATGAAAAACTGTTTTTT.

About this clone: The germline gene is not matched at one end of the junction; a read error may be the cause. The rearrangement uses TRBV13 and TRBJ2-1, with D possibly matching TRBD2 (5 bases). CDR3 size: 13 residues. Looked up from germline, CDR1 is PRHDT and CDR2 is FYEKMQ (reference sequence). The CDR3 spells CASSQDYLNEQFF. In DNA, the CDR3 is TGCGCCAGCAGCCAAGACTACCTCAATGAGCAGTTCTTC.

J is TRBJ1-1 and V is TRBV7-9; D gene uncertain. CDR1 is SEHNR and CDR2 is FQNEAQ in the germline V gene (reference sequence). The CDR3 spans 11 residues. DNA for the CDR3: TGTGGATCAGGAGAGGGCACTGAAGCTTTCTTT. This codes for CGSGEGTEAFF.

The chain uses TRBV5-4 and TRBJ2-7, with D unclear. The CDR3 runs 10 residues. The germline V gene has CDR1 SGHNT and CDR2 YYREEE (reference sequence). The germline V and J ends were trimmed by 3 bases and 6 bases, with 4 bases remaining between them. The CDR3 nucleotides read TGTGCCAGCAGCTGGTCCGAGCAGTACTTC. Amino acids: CASSWSEQYF.

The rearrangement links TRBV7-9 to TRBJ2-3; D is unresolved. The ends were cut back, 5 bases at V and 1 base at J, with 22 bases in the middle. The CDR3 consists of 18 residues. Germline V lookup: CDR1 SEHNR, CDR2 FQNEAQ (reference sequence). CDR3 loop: CASSPYSLVPGGTDTQYF. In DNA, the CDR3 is TGTGCCAGCAGCCCTTATTCCCTAGTTCCAGGAGGCACAGATACGCAGTATTTT.

CDR3 in amino acids: CASSPGLAFYEQYF. The CDR3 DNA is TGTGCCAGCAGTCCGGGACTAGCGTTCTACGAGCAGTACTTC. The chain recombines TRBV6-5 with TRBJ2-7, with 10 bases aligning to TRBD2. The CDR3 runs 14 residues. The germline gives CDR1 MNHEY, CDR2 SVGAGI. J was trimmed by 3 bases and V by 5 bases; bases with no gene match: 4.

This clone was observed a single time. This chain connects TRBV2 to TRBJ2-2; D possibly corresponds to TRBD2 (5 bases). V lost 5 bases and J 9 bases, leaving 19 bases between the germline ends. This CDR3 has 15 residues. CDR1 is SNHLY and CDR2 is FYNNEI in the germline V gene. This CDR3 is CASSLEGGLNRELFF. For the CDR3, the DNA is TGTGCCAGCAGTCTAGAGGGTGGGTTGAACCGGGAGCTGTTTTTT. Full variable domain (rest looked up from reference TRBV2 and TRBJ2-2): EPEVTQTPSHQVTQMGQEVILRCVPISNHLYFYWYRQILGQKVEFLVSFYNNEISEKSEIFDDQFSVERPDGSNFTLKIRSTKLEDSAMYFCASSLEGGLNRELFFGEGSRLTVL.

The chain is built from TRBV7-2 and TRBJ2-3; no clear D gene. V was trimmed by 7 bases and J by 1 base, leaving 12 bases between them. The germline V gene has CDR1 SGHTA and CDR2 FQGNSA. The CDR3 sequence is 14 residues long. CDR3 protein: CASTTVVGTDTQYF. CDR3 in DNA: TGTGCCAGCACCACGGTTGTAGGCACAGATACGCAGTATTTT.

This CDR3 reads CATMLQGSSYNEQFF. CDR3 in DNA: TGTGCCACCATGTTGCAGGGAAGCTCCTACAATGAGCAGTTCTTC. The genes are TRBV6-5 and TRBJ2-1; maybe TRBD1 (5 bases). The CDR3 loop spans 15 amino acids. Trimming took off 10 bases at V and 0 bases at J, with 16 bases between the two ends. CDR1 and CDR2 from the germline V gene are MNHEY and SVGAGI.

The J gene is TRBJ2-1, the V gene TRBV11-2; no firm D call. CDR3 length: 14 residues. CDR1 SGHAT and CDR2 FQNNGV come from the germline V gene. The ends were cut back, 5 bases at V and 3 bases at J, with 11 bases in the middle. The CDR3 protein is CASSPADIYNEQFF. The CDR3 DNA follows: TGTGCCAGCAGCCCCGCCGACATCTACAATGAGCAGTTCTTC.

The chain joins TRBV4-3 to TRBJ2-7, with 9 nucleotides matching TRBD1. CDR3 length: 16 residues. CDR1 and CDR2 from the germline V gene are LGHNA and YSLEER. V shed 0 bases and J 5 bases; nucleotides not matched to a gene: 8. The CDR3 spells CASSQDPGTGLHEQYF. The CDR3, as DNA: TGCGCCAGCAGCCAAGATCCGGGGACAGGGCTCCACGAGCAGTACTTC.

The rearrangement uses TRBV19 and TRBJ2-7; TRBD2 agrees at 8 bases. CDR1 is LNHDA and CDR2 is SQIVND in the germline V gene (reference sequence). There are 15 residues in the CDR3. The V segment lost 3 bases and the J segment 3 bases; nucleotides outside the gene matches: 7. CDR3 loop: CASSISGTRFYEQYF. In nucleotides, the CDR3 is TGTGCCAGTAGTATCTCAGGGACTAGATTCTACGAGCAGTACTTC.

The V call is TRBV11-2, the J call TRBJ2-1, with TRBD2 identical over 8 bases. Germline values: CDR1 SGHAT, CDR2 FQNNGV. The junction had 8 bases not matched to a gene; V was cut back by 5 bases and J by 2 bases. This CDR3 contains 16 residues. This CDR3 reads CASSQRTSSTYNEQFF. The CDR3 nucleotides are TGTGCCAGCAGCCAGAGGACTAGCAGTACCTACAATGAGCAGTTCTTC.

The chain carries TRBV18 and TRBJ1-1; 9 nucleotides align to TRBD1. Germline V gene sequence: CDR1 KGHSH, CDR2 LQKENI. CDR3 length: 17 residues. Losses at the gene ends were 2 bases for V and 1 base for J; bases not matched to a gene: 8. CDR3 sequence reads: CASSPFSDRGSNTEAFF. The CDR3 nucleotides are TGTGCCAGCTCACCATTTTCGGACAGGGGATCGAACACTGAAGCTTTCTTT. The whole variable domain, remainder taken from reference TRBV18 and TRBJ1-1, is NAGVMQNPRHLVRRRGQEARLRCSPMKGHSHVYWYRQLPEEGLKFMVYLQKENIIDESGMPKERFSAEFPKEGPSILRIQQVVRGDSAAYFCASSPFSDRGSNTEAFFGQGTRLTVV.

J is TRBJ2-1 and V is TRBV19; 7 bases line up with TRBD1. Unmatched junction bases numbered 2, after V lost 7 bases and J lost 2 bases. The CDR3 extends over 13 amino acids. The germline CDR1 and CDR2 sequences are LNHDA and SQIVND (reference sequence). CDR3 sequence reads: CASIGGPYNEQFF. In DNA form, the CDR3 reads TGTGCCAGTATAGGGGGCCCCTACAATGAGCAGTTCTTC. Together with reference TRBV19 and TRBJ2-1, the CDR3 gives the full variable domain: DGGITQSPKYLFRKEGQNVTLSCEQNLNHDAMYWYRQDPGQGLRLIYYSQIVNDFQKGDIAEGYSVSREKKESFPLTVTSAQKNPTAFYLCASIGGPYNEQFFGPGTRLTVL.

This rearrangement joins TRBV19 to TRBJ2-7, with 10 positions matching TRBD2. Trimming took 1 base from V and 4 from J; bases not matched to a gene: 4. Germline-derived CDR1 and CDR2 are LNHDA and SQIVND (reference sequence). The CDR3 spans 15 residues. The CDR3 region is CASSIVRAGGYEQYF. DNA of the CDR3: TGTGCCAGTAGTATAGTTCGAGCGGGAGGGTACGAGCAGTACTTC.

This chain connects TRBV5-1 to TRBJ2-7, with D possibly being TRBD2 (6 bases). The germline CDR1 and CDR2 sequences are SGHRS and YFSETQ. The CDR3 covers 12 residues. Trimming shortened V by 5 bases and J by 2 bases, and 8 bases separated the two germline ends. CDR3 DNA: TGCGCCAGCAGGGGCGGGACCTACGAGCAGTACTTC. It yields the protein CASRGGTYEQYF.

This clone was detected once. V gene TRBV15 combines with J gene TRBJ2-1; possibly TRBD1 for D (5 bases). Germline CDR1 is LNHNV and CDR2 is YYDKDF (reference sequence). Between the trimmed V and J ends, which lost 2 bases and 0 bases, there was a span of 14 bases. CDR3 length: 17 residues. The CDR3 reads CATSRITGWGSYNEQFF. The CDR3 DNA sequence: TGTGCCACCAGCAGAATAACAGGTTGGGGCTCCTACAATGAGCAGTTCTTC.